Below are 17 T cell receptor beta chains sequenced from a single sample in a study of T cell repertoires in cytomegalovirus infection. Antigen specificity for these receptors is unknown. TCRdb redid the calling of the reads with MiXCR, one entry per CDR3 protein. The sample holds hundreds of thousands of distinct CDR3 sequences; roughly 33% are singletons and the top ten take 18%. The input for sequencing was cultured PBMCs, taken from culture after CMV antigen stimulation. Receptors were obtained from a human donor in good health (CMV status not recorded). Some clones in this sample may be carry-over from other donors' samples.

This chain links TRBV9 with TRBJ2-1; no clear D gene. The V end lost 3 bases, the J end lost 3 bases, and 19 bases lay between the germline ends. The CDR3 spans 17 residues. Germline V gene sequence: CDR1 SGDLS, CDR2 YYNGEE. The CDR3 nucleotides read TGTGCCAGCAGCGGACTCACCGCCGGCAGCTACTACAATGAGCAGTTCTTC. Translated, it gives CASSGLTAGSYYNEQFF.

The gene calls are TRBV7-2 and TRBJ2-7, with a possible D match to TRBD2 (7 bases). The CDR3 sequence is 15 residues long. V was cut by 5 bases and J by 4 bases, with 18 bases left in between. From germline, CDR1 is SGHTA and CDR2 FQGNSA. CDR3 protein: CASSRRSGTMYEQYF. The CDR3 DNA sequence: TGTGCCAGCAGCAGGCGAAGCGGGACAATGTACGAGCAGTACTTC.

V and J are TRBV10-3 and TRBJ2-7; no firm D call. CDR3 length equals 13 residues. Germline loops: CDR1 ENHRY, CDR2 SYGVKD. Trimming left V 6 bases short and J 5 bases short, with 14 bases between. DNA for the CDR3: TGTGCCATCAGGGATTCGGACCGTGACGAGCAGTACTTC. It yields the protein CAIRDSDRDEQYF.

On this clonotype: One end of the junction does not line up with germline, which may come from a read error. This chain joins TRBV7-2 and TRBJ2-7; TRBD2 might be the D (6 bases). CDR1 and CDR2 from the germline V gene are SGHTA and FQGNSA. This CDR3 comprises 14 residues. The CDR3 here is CASSLVAGSSEQYF. The CDR3 coding sequence is TGTGCCAGCAGCTTAGTGGCGGGATCCTCCGAGCAGTACTTC. The whole variable domain, remainder taken from reference TRBV7-2 and TRBJ2-7, is GAGVSQSPSNKVTEKGKDVELRCDPISGHTALYWYRQSLGQGLEFLIYFQGNSAPDKSGLPSDRFSAERTGGSVSTLTIQRTQQEDSAVYLCASSLVAGSSEQYFGPGTRLTVT.

The chain joins TRBV6-2 or TRBV6-3 to TRBJ2-1; possibly TRBD2 for D (6 bases). The CDR3 is made up of 15 amino acids. Trimming removed 6 bases from V and 5 bases from J, with 17 bases in between. Germline CDR1 reads MNHEY; CDR2 reads SVGEGT. CDR3 protein: CASRRGAWGDNEQFF. In nucleotides, the CDR3 is TGTGCCAGCAGGAGAGGAGCGTGGGGGGACAATGAGCAGTTCTTC.

This clonotype was counted many times. The chain is built from TRBV7-2 and TRBJ1-4; unclear D gene. With 2 bases removed from V and 2 bases from J, the gap between germline ends came to 9 bases. Per germline, CDR1 SGHTA and CDR2 FQGNSA. This CDR3 region has 15 residues. CDR3 sequence: CASSLTRATNEKLFF. CDR3 bases: TGTGCCAGCAGCTTAACGAGGGCTACTAATGAAAAACTGTTTTTT.

This rearrangement joins TRBV11-3 to TRBJ1-1; D is ambiguous. The CDR3 spans 13 residues. V was clipped by 1 base and J by 10 bases, with 13 bases between them. Germline CDR1 SGHNT, CDR2 YENEEA. The CDR3: CASSLGAGGGAFF. The CDR3 nucleotides are TGTGCCAGCAGCTTAGGGGCCGGTGGTGGAGCTTTCTTT.

The chain uses TRBV14 and TRBJ2-1; D gene ambiguous. The CDR3 loop spans 17 amino acids. Trimming removed 0 bases at V and 0 bases at J, with 12 bases between. Germline loops: CDR1 SGHDN, CDR2 FVKESK. Here the CDR3 reads CASSQDWIPISYNEQFF. DNA for the CDR3: TGTGCCAGCAGCCAAGATTGGATTCCGATCTCCTACAATGAGCAGTTCTTC.

The chain joins TRBV29-1 to TRBJ2-1; TRBD2 agrees at 8 bases. Germline V gene data show CDR1 as SQVTM and CDR2 as ANQGSEA. The ends lost 5 bases at V and 8 bases at J; junction bases unmatched: 14. The CDR3 spans 15 residues. The CDR3 spells CSVPPPTAGGYEQFF. CDR3 sequence (DNA): TGCAGCGTTCCCCCTCCCACGGCGGGAGGTTATGAGCAGTTCTTC.

This clonotype was seen repeatedly, ten times or more. The chain has TRBV7-2 and TRBJ2-7; D is undetermined. CDR3 size: 14 residues. V lost 2 bases to trimming and J lost 0 bases, with 8 bases between them. Per the germline V gene, CDR1 is SGHTA and CDR2 is FQGNSA. The CDR3 DNA follows: TGTGCCAGCAGCTTATATGGGTCCTCCTACGAGCAGTACTTC. This codes for CASSLYGSSYEQYF.

This clonotype occurred once. The chain is built from TRBV7-9 and TRBJ2-1; 9 positions match TRBD1. CDR3 length: 15 residues. Germline trimming cut 5 bases from V and 5 bases from J; bases unmatched to any gene: 7. Germline V CDR1 and CDR2: SEHNR, FQNEAQ (reference sequence). This CDR3 reads CASSATGGIDNEQFF. CDR3 DNA: TGTGCCAGCAGCGCAACAGGGGGCATCGACAATGAGCAGTTCTTC.

V gene TRBV2 combines with J gene TRBJ1-2; 8 bases agree with TRBD1. V was pared by 1 base and J by 4 bases, with 14 bases of the junction left unmatched. Germline V gene sequence: CDR1 SNHLY, CDR2 FYNNEI. This CDR3 is 18 amino acids long. This chain's CDR3 is CASSEVVRTGSLGYGYTF. CDR3 coding DNA: TGTGCCAGCAGTGAAGTCGTGAGGACAGGGTCCCTGGGCTATGGCTACACCTTC.

V is TRBV19 and J is TRBJ2-2; D call uncertain. The germline CDR1 and CDR2 sequences are LNHDA and SQIVND (reference sequence). This CDR3 is built from 12 residues. Trimming stripped 4 bases from V and 8 bases from J, with 8 bases between. The CDR3 spells CASSRVAGELFF. The CDR3 DNA is TGTGCCAGTAGTAGAGTTGCGGGGGAGCTGTTTTTT.

This clonotype showed up just a few times. V is TRBV15 and J is TRBJ2-7, with 7 bases fitting TRBD1. The CDR3 length is 14 residues. Per germline, CDR1 LNHNV and CDR2 YYDKDF (reference sequence). V shed 5 bases, J shed 2 bases, and the junction held 6 bases outside the gene matches. CDR3: CATSENRGAYEQYF. CDR3 nucleotide sequence: TGTGCCACCAGCGAAAACAGGGGTGCCTACGAGCAGTACTTC.

This clonotype has more than one count but fewer than ten. The chain uses TRBV7-9 and TRBJ2-3; 9 nucleotides agree with TRBD1. V dropped 5 bases and J dropped 6; count of bases not matched to a gene: 18. The CDR3 spans 18 residues. From germline, CDR1 is SEHNR and CDR2 FQNEAQ (reference sequence). For the CDR3, the DNA is TGTGCCAGCAGCGCGGGACAGGGTGGCAAACAAGATCGTGATACGCAGTATTTT. It yields the protein CASSAGQGGKQDRDTQYF.

This clonotype was seen ten or more times. This chain joins TRBV7-2 and TRBJ2-3; 9 bases map to TRBD2. Germline V gives CDR1 SGHTA, CDR2 FQGNSA. Trimming removed 1 base from V and 4 bases from J; junction bases left unmatched: 6. The CDR3 length is 16 residues. CDR3 protein: CASSLVAGALADTQYF. Written as DNA, the CDR3 is TGTGCCAGCAGCTTAGTAGCGGGAGCGTTAGCAGATACGCAGTATTTT.

V usage is TRBV6-2 or TRBV6-3 and J usage is TRBJ2-1, with D tentatively TRBD1 (7 bases). V was pared by 3 bases and J by 5 bases, with 17 bases between. CDR3 size: 16 residues. The germline V gene has CDR1 MNHEY and CDR2 SVGEGT. The CDR3 here is CASSYSAGQLNNEQFF. Written as DNA, the CDR3 is TGTGCCAGCAGTTATTCCGCGGGACAGCTTAACAATGAGCAGTTCTTC.